The T cell receptor (beta chain) under discussion was sequenced for a study of neurological immune-mediated disorders. 5'RACE generated cDNA with 10-nucleotide random UMIs. TCRdb recomputed calls from the 5' RACE reads with MiXCR, one row per CDR3 protein. The sample includes some 65,000 distinct CDR3 sequences, 4% to 6% of them seen just once. This CDR3 has 15 amino acids. CDR1 and CDR2 (germline): SGHRS, YFSETQ. V lost 3 bases and J lost 2; bases outside the gene matches: 4. Broader study findings: Sharing of CDR3 amino acid sequences among expanded clones across subjects was absent, suggesting private repertoires in all groups.

Many counts were recorded for this clonotype. Its target is unknown. The rearrangement uses TRBV5-1 and TRBJ1-3; TRBD1 aligns across 8 bases. The sample taken for sequencing was PBMCs. The sequence came from a woman in her 30s with multiple sclerosis. The CDR3 sequence is CASSWQGAAGNTIYF. CDR3 DNA: TGCGCCAGCAGCTGGCAGGGGGCGGCTGGAAACACCATATATTTT.